The 24 T cell receptor beta chains given below trace back to one sample, sequenced in a study of regulatory T cells in long-lasting Graves disease. In building TCR beta libraries, iRepertoire HTBI primers were used together with Arm-PCR of CDR3 regions. TCRdb processed the multiplex PCR reads anew with MiXCR; each CDR3 protein has one entry. Here the sample spans 580,000 or so distinct CDR3 sequences, roughly a sixth being singletons. The time point denotes: newly diagnosed GD, antithyroid drugs for less than 3 months. PBMC RNA served as the TCR library source. In addition, the sample was reused for a study of T cells in Graves' hyperthyroidism and ophthalmopathy.

The sequencing used peripheral blood mononuclear cells (PBMCs), collected at new diagnosis, from a patient treated with antithyroid drugs. The origin of the receptors is a man in his late teens or twenties with Graves disease.

This clonotype occurred a few times. The chain recombines TRBV20-1 with TRBJ2-1; D might be TRBD2 (5 bases). V was cut by 1 base and J by 1 base, with 11 bases left in between. The CDR3 is made up of 15 amino acids. CDR1 and CDR2 (germline): DFQATT, SNEGSKA (reference sequence). CDR3 amino acids: CSARVKGVSYNEQFF. The CDR3, as DNA: TGCAGTGCTAGAGTAAAGGGAGTTTCCTACAATGAGCAGTTCTTC.

This clonotype was seen only a few times. The V and J genes are TRBV20-1 and TRBJ2-3; possibly TRBD2 for D (6 bases). Germline loops: CDR1 DFQATT, CDR2 SNEGSKA (reference sequence). The V and J ends lost 6 bases and 6 bases respectively, with 22 bases between them. The CDR3 is 15 residues long. In DNA form, the CDR3 reads TGCAGTGCCTCCCCGGAGGGGAGAGTTACTGATACGCAGTATTTT. It yields the protein CSASPEGRVTDTQYF.

This chain joins TRBV19 and TRBJ1-5, with 7 bases aligning to TRBD1. Germline assignment: CDR1 LNHDA and CDR2 SQIVND (reference sequence). The junction had 21 bases not matched to a gene; V was cut back by 4 bases and J by 0 bases. This CDR3 is built from 21 residues. This CDR3 reads CASSTHGLGAGGPYSNQPQHF. DNA for the CDR3: TGTGCCAGTAGTACTCACGGACTGGGGGCAGGGGGACCTTATAGCAATCAGCCCCAGCATTTT.

The J gene is TRBJ1-4, the V gene TRBV20-1; D remains unclear. Trimming stripped 2 bases from V and 10 bases from J, with 20 bases between. CDR3 size: 15 residues. CDR1 is DFQATT, CDR2 SNEGSKA, per germline (reference sequence). CDR3 sequence reads: CSARQKPGFEGKLFF. The CDR3 DNA follows: TGCAGTGCTAGACAAAAACCGGGCTTCGAGGGAAAACTGTTTTTT.

The chain carries TRBV30 and TRBJ1-3, with a tentative D call TRBD1 (5 bases). With 7 bases removed from V and 8 bases from J, the gap between germline ends came to 18 bases. This CDR3 has 13 amino acids. Germline V lookup: CDR1 GTSNPN, CDR2 SVGIG (reference sequence). The CDR3 DNA follows: TGTGCCTTGATACCGGGACCCGGACACACCATATATTTT. Amino acids: CALIPGPGHTIYF.

The chain is built from TRBV9 and TRBJ2-2, with D perhaps matching TRBD1 or TRBD2 (5 bases each). V was pared by 0 bases and J by 6 bases, with 15 bases between. CDR1 SGDLS and CDR2 YYNGEE come from the germline V gene. The CDR3 consists of 16 residues. The CDR3 DNA reads TGTGCCAGCAGCGTAGGCCCAGGGAGCAGTTCCGGGGAGCTGTTTTTT. Translating gives CASSVGPGSSSGELFF. The full variable domain, with the rest looked up from reference TRBV9 and TRBJ2-2, is DSGVTQTPKHLITATGQRVTLRCSPRSGDLSVYWYQQSLDQGLQFLIQYYNGEERAKGNILERFSAQQFPDLHSELNLSSLELGDSALYFCASSVGPGSSSGELFFGEGSRLTVL.

The chain has TRBV29-1 and TRBJ1-1, with no clear D. V was pared by 7 bases and J by 0 bases, with 15 bases between. The CDR3 covers 14 residues. Germline CDR1 SQVTM, CDR2 ANQGSEA. The CDR3 protein is CSARRVTMNTEAFF. The CDR3 DNA reads TGCAGCGCCCGACGGGTTACCATGAACACTGAAGCTTTCTTT. Full variable domain (remainder filled in from reference TRBV29-1 and TRBJ1-1): SAVISQKPSRDICQRGTSLTIQCQVDSQVTMMFWYRQQPGQSLTLIATANQGSEATYESGFVIDKFPISRPNLTFSTLTVSNMSPEDSSIYLCSARRVTMNTEAFFGQGTRLTVV.

A few counts support this clonotype. The chain couples TRBV28 to TRBJ2-1, with TRBD1 matching over 9 bases. The CDR3 covers 15 residues. Germline CDR1 MDHEN, CDR2 SYDVKM. The V and J ends lost 2 bases and 8 bases, in that order; junction bases with no gene match: 7. The CDR3 DNA reads as TGTGCCAGCAGTTTAGGCGGGACAGGGCGCGATGAGCAGTTCTTC. Its translation: CASSLGGTGRDEQFF.

DNA for the CDR3: TGTGCCACCAGCCTGCTGAGGGGGGCCACCGGGGAGCTGTTTTTT. Protein: CATSLLRGATGELFF. This chain links TRBV15 with TRBJ2-2; perhaps D is TRBD1 or TRBD2 (6 bases each). Deletions cut 5 bases from V and 4 bases from J, with 14 bases between. Germline V gene data show CDR1 as LNHNV and CDR2 as YYDKDF (reference sequence). CDR3 length: 15 amino acids.

The rearrangement joins TRBV3-1 to TRBJ2-3; D call uncertain. The CDR3 is made up of 13 amino acids. V was shortened by 2 bases and J by 3 bases, with 6 bases between the two germline ends. CDR1 is LGHDT and CDR2 is YNNKEL in the germline V gene (reference sequence). CDR3 DNA: TGTGCCAGCAGCCAACACGCGACAGATACGCAGTATTTT. Protein sequence: CASSQHATDTQYF.

The J gene is TRBJ2-7, the V gene TRBV20-1; D uncertain. The germline V gene encodes CDR1 DFQATT and CDR2 SNEGSKA (reference sequence). Trimming pared 0 bases from V and 1 base from J, leaving 16 bases between. The CDR3 length is 16 residues. The CDR3 spells CSARETGRQFSYEQYF. The CDR3 bases are TGCAGTGCTAGAGAGACCGGACGGCAGTTTTCCTACGAGCAGTACTTC.

This clonotype was counted a few times. The rearrangement joins TRBV5-6 to TRBJ2-7; TRBD1 is a possible D gene (5 bases). Trimming removed 7 bases from V and 2 bases from J, with 13 bases in between. The CDR3 is 13 residues long. Per germline, CDR1 SGHDT and CDR2 YYEEEE. This chain's CDR3 is CASQGAVTYEQYF. The CDR3 region has the DNA TGTGCCAGCCAAGGGGCGGTTACCTACGAGCAGTACTTC.

The chain carries TRBV6-8 and TRBJ2-2; D not certain. The CDR3 consists of 13 residues. Per germline, CDR1 MNHGY and CDR2 SAAAGT. V gave up 2 bases and J gave up 3 bases, with 4 bases separating them. CDR3 loop: CASSYMDTGELFF. In nucleotides, the CDR3 is TGTGCCAGCAGTTACATGGACACCGGGGAGCTGTTTTTT.

This clonotype was observed at least ten times. This chain uses TRBV7-2 with TRBJ2-7, with 11 bases that match TRBD1. In germline, CDR1 is SGHTA, CDR2 FQGNSA. CDR3 length: 16 residues. V gave up 5 bases and J gave up 5 bases; unmatched junction bases: 11. CDR3 loop: CASSLEVWTGGHEQYF. In nucleotides, the CDR3 is TGTGCCAGCAGCCTAGAAGTTTGGACAGGGGGCCACGAGCAGTACTTC. Together with reference TRBV7-2 and TRBJ2-7, the CDR3 gives the full variable domain: GAGVSQSPSNKVTEKGKDVELRCDPISGHTALYWYRQSLGQGLEFLIYFQGNSAPDKSGLPSDRFSAERTGGSVSTLTIQRTQQEDSAVYLCASSLEVWTGGHEQYFGPGTRLTVT.

This chain links TRBV5-1 with TRBJ2-1, with no clear D. With 3 bases removed from V and 5 bases from J, the gap between germline ends came to 9 bases. This CDR3 has 13 residues. Germline CDR1 reads SGHRS; CDR2 reads YFSETQ. CDR3 region: CASSSAFNNEQFF. CDR3 coding DNA: TGCGCCAGCAGCTCAGCATTTAACAATGAGCAGTTCTTC.

Ten or more counts support this clonotype. V and J are TRBV28 and TRBJ2-5; D is uncertain. Germline CDR1 and CDR2: MDHEN and SYDVKM. Trimming removed 3 bases from V and 3 bases from J, with 8 bases in between. The CDR3 is 13 amino acids. CDR3 region: CASSFSHKETQYF. CDR3 DNA sequence: TGTGCCAGCAGTTTCAGTCATAAAGAGACCCAGTACTTC.

The genes are TRBV20-1 and TRBJ1-5, with 10 nucleotides matching TRBD1. The trim removed 6 bases at V and 5 bases at J, leaving 19 bases unmatched. From germline, CDR1 is DFQATT and CDR2 SNEGSKA (reference sequence). The CDR3 covers 18 residues. The CDR3 DNA follows: TGCAGTGCCTTCCGTGAATGGGACAGGGGTAAAGAGGATCAGCCCCAGCATTTT. It specifies CSAFREWDRGKEDQPQHF.

The sample holds many counts of this clonotype. The genes are TRBV12-3 or TRBV12-4 and TRBJ2-1; the D gene is possibly TRBD1 (5 bases). This CDR3 spans 14 amino acids. The germline V and J ends were trimmed by 2 bases and 7 bases, with 12 bases remaining between them. The CDR3 sequence is CASSLRVQGNEQFF. The DNA of the CDR3 is TGTGCCAGCAGTTTACGCGTCCAGGGAAATGAGCAGTTCTTC.

The V call is TRBV5-6, the J call TRBJ2-1; 10 positions match TRBD2. Judging by the DNA end, TRBJ2-5 fits better; the J call may be wrong. Germline CDR1 reads SGHDT; CDR2 reads YYEEEE. This CDR3 has 16 residues. CDR3 loop: CASTPLGLAPQETQYF. The CDR3 DNA follows: TGTGCCAGCACCCCTTTGGGACTAGCGCCTCAAGAGACCCAGTACTTC.

The chain joins TRBV28 to TRBJ1-4; D is perhaps TRBD1 (6 bases). The ends were cut back, 0 bases at V and 5 bases at J, with 10 bases in the middle. The length of the CDR3 is 15 residues. From germline, CDR1 is MDHEN and CDR2 SYDVKM. The CDR3 region is CASSLWRGANEKLFF. CDR3 bases: TGTGCCAGCAGTTTATGGAGGGGGGCGAATGAAAAACTGTTTTTT.

This clonotype was picked up many times. V usage is TRBV24-1 and J usage is TRBJ2-1; 7 positions agree with TRBD2. Unmatched junction bases numbered 5, after V lost 0 bases and J lost 7 bases. The CDR3 covers 15 residues. Germline V gene data show CDR1 as KGHDR and CDR2 as SFDVKD. The CDR3 DNA sequence: TGTGCCACCAGTGATTTGCTTGGGGGGGTGAATGAGCAGTTCTTC. It codes for CATSDLLGGVNEQFF.

As concerns this clonotype: The junction departs from the called germline gene at one end, perhaps through a read error. The rearrangement joins TRBV27 to TRBJ2-7; D assignment may be TRBD1 or TRBD2 (5 bases each). This CDR3 comprises 14 residues. Germline CDR1 MNHEY, CDR2 SMNVEV (reference sequence). The CDR3 DNA follows: TGTGCCGGCAGCACCCTGGGTGAGGGGTCCGAGCAGTACTTC. This gives the protein CAGSTLGEGSEQYF.

This clonotype was counted many times. The chain joins TRBV5-1 to TRBJ2-3; D is undetermined. The CDR3 loop spans 12 amino acids. Between the trimmed V and J ends, which lost 5 bases and 2 bases, there was a span of 6 bases. The germline CDR1 and CDR2 sequences are SGHRS and YFSETQ. In nucleotides, the CDR3 is TGCGCCAGCAGGCCTAACACAGATACGCAGTATTTT. This encodes CASRPNTDTQYF.

This clonotype was recorded at least ten times. The rearrangement joins TRBV5-1 to TRBJ2-1; no reliable D call. V was cut by 5 bases and J by 5 bases, with 11 bases left in between. Germline CDR1 SGHRS, CDR2 YFSETQ. There are 13 residues in the CDR3. CDR3 protein: CASSRAVDNEQFF. The CDR3 region has the DNA TGCGCCAGCAGTCGCGCCGTAGACAATGAGCAGTTCTTC.